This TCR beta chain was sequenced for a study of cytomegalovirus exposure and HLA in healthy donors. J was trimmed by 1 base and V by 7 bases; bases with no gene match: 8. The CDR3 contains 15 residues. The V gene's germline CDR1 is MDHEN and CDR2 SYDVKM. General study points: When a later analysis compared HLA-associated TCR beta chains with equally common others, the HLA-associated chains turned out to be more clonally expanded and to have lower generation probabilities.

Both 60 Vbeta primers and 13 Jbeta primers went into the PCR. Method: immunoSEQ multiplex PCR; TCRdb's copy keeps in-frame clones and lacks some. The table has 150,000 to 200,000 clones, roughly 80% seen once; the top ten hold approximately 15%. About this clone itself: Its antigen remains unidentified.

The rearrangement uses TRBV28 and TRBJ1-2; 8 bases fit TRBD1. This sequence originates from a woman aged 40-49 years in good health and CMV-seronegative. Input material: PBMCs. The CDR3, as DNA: TGTGCCAGCAACACCGACAGGGGCCTTAACTATGGCTACACCTTC. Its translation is CASNTDRGLNYGYTF.